Sequencing of this TCR beta chain was carried out in a study of T cell changes during pregnancy in multiple sclerosis (dated by TCRdb to the late 2010s). Turning to the overall study: The study looked at changes in the T cell repertoire across pregnancy in women with multiple sclerosis.

The library was made by the immunoSEQ multiplex PCR assay. The source is immuneACCESS, and TCRdb retained only in-frame sequences with V and J called. Part of the clones is not carried over; for the studies checked, unresolved V genes explain less than half of this, and the remainder is unexplained. Within this sample are approximately 28,000 clones, with approximately 90% of them counted one time only. The ten most abundant clones make up approximately 6.6% of the sample. Reading the germline V gene (reference sequence) gives CDR1 SGHNT and CDR2 YYREEE. Between the V and J ends, shortened by 1 base and 4 bases respectively, the junction contains 12 bases. The CDR3, from cysteine to phenylalanine, totals 16 residues. The only DNA kept is the CDR3, 48 bases in frame from the first base. In its sample, this clone was seen a few times. The antigen it recognizes is unknown. No quality values exist for individual bases; no much larger clone is one base distant.

In this chain, TRBV5-4 is recombined with TRBJ2-6; confidence is insufficient to name the D gene. The receptor comes from a female donor with multiple sclerosis, enrolled in a pregnancy study. The source was CD8+ T cells from peripheral blood mononuclear cells, collected in the second trimester of pregnancy. The CDR3 has the sequence CASSLQPMGGANVLTF. The bases are TGTGCCAGCAGCTTGCAACCGATGGGCGGGGCCAACGTCCTGACTTTC.